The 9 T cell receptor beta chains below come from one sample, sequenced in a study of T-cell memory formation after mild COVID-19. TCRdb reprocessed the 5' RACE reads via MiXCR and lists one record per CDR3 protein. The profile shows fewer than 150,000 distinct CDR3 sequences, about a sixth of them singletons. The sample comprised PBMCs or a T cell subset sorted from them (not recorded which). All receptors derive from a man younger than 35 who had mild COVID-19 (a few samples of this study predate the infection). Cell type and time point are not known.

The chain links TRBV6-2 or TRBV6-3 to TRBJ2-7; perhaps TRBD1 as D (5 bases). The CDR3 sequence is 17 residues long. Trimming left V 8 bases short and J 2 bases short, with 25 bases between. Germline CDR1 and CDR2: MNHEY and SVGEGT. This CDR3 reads CASSNRALTEITYEQYF. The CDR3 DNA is TGTGCCAGCTCGAACCGGGCCCTGACAGAAATAACCTACGAGCAGTACTTC.

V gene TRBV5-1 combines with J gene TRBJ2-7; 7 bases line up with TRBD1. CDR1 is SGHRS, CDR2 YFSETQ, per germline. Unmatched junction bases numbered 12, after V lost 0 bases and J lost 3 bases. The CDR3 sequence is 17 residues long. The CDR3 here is CASSLAQGDPEDYEQYV. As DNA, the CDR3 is TGCGCCAGCAGCTTGGCCCAGGGGGACCCCGAAGACTACGAGCAGTACGTC.

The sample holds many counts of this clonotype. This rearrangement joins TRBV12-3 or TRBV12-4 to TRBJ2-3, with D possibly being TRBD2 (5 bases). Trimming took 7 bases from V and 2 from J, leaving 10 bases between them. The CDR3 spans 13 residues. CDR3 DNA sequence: TGTGCCAGCACTATCGGGGACACAGATACGCAGTATTTT. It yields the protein CASTIGDTDTQYF.

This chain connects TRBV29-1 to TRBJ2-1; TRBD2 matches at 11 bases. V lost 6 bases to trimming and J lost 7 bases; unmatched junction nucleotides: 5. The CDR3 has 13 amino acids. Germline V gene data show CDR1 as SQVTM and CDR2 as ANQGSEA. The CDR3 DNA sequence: TGCAGCGTATTTAGCGGGAGGGTTAATGAGCAGTTCTTC. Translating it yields CSVFSGRVNEQFF.

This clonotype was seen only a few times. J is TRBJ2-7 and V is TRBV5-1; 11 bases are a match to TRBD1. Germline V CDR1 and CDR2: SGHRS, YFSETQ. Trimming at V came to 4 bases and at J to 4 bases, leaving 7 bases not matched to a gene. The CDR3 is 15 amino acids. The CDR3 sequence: CASSRTGGVGYEQYV. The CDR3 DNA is TGCGCCAGCAGCAGGACAGGGGGCGTTGGGTACGAGCAGTACGTC.

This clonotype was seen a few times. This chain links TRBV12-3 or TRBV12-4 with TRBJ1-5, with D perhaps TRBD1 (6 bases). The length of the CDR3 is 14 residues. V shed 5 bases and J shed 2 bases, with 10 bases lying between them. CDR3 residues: CASSIQGGNQPQHF. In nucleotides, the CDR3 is TGTGCCAGCAGTATACAGGGAGGCAATCAGCCCCAGCATTTT.

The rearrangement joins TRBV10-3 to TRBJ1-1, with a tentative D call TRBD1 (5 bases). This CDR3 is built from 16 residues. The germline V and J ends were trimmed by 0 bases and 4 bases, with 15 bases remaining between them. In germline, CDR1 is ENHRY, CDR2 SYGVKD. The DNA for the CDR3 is TGTGCCATCAGTGAGTCGGAGGGGCGCGGTAGCACTGAAGCTTTCTTT. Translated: CAISESEGRGSTEAFF.

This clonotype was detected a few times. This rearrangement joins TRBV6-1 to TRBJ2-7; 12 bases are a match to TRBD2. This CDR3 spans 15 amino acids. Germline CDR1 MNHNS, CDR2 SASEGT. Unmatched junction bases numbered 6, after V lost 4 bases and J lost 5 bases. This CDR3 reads CASSGASGGAHEQYV. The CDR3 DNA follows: TGTGCCAGCAGTGGGGCTAGCGGGGGGGCCCACGAGCAGTACGTC.

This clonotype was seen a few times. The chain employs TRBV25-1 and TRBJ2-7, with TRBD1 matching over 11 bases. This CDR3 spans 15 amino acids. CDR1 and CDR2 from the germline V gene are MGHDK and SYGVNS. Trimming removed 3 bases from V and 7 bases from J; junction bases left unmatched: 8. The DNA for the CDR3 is TGTGCCAGCAGTGACCCTCGGACAGGGGGCGAAGAGCAGTACTTC. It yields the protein CASSDPRTGGEEQYF.